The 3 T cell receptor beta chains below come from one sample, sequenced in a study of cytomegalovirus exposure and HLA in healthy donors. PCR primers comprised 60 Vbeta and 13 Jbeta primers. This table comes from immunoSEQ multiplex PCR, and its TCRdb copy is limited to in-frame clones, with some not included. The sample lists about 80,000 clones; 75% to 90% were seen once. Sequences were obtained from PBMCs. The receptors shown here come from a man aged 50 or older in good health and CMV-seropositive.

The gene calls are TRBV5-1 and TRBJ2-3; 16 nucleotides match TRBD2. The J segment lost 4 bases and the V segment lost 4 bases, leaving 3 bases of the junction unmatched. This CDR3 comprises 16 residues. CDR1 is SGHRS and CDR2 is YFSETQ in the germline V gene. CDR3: CASSPGLAGGSDTQYF. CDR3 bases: TGCGCCAGCAGCCCGGGACTAGCGGGAGGGTCAGATACGCAGTATTTT.

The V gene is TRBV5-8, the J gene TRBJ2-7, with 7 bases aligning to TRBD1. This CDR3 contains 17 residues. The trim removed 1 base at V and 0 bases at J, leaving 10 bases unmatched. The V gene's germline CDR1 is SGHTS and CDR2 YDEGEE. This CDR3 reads CASSLTTGTANSYEQYF. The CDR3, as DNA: TGTGCCAGCAGCTTGACGACCGGGACAGCCAACTCCTACGAGCAGTACTTC.

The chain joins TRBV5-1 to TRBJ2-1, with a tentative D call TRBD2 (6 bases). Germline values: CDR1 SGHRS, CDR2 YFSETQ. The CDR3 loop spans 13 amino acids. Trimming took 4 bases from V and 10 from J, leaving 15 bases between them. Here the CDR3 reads CASSLDGLSEQFF. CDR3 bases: TGCGCCAGCAGCCTGGACGGACTATCGGAGCAGTTCTTC.